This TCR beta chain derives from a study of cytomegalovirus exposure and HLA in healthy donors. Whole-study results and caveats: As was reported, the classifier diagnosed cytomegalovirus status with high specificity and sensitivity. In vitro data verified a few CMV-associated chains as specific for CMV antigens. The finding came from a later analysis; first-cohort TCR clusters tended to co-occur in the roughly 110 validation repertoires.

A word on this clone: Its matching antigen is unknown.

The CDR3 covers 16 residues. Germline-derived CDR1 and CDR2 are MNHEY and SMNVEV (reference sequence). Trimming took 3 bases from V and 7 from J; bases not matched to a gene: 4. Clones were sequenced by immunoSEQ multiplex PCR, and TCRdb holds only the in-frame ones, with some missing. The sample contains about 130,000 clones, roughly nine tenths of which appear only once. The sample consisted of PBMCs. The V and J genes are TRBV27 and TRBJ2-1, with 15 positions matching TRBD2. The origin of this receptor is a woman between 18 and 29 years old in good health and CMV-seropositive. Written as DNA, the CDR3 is TGTGCCAGCAGTTTTAGGACTAGCGGGGGGGTTAATGAGCAGTTCTTC. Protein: CASSFRTSGGVNEQFF.